This TCR beta chain was profiled in a study of shared clonotypes between healthy human individuals. Unmatched junction bases numbered 16, after V lost 7 bases and J lost 0 bases. Per germline, CDR1 SQVTM and CDR2 ANQGSEA. The CDR3 spans 18 residues. As for this clone: No antigen is known for it.

CD45RO negativity and positive selection for CCR7 defined naive CD8 cells, a population that excluded terminally differentiated effector memory CD45RA+ cells. Those who donated, Caucasian adults without exception, all lived in Nashville, Tennessee. Points from the study as a whole: Researchers found naive subsets generally carried larger estimated richness than memory subsets.

Here immunoSEQ multiplex PCR was the method, and the copy in TCRdb shows in-frame clones only, minus some. Here the sample spans 700,000 to 950,000 clones, about 96% being singletons. The receptor's source is a man aged 25-45 years in good health. Sample: naive CD8+ T cells sorted from blood. V is TRBV29-1 and J is TRBJ2-1; 9 bases are a match to TRBD2. CDR3: CSGFQLTSGRHSYNEQFF. CDR3 DNA sequence: TGCAGCGGATTCCAGCTGACTAGCGGAAGACACTCCTACAATGAGCAGTTCTTC.